This T cell receptor (beta chain) was obtained from a study of control samples from healthy donors and cancer patients. The germline V gene has CDR1 LGHNA and CDR2 YNFKEQ. The CDR3 runs 16 residues. The V end was cut by 3 bases, the J end by 6 bases, with 21 bases between. The repertoire was sequenced with immunoSEQ multiplex PCR; TCRdb's copy has only in-frame clones and lacks some. The top ten clones hold 2% to 2.5% of a sample with 150,000 to 200,000 clones, about 90% of them seen once. This rearrangement joins TRBV4-2 to TRBJ2-7, with D possibly TRBD1 on 5 matching bases. The clonotype was recovered from a woman between 40 and 55 years old in good health. Sequenced input: blood. The CDR3 DNA sequence: TGTGCCAGCAGCCACGCCCTGGGGCAGTCCCCACTCGAGCAGTACTTC. It is translated as CASSHALGQSPLEQYF.